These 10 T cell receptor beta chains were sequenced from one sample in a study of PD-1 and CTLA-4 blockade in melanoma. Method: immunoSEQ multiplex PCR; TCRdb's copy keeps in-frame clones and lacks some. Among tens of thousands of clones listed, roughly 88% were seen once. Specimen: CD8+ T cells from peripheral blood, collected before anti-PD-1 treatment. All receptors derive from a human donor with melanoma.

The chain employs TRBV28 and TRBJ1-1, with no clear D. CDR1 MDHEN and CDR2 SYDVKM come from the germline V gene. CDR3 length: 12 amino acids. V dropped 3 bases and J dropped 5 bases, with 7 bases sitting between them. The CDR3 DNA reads TGTGCCAGCAGTTTTTACCAAACTGAAGCTTTCTTT. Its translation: CASSFYQTEAFF. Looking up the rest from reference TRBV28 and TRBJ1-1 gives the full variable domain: DVKVTQSSRYLVKRTGEKVFLECVQDMDHENMFWYRQDPGLGLRLIYFSYDVKMKEKGDIPEGYSVSREKKERFSLILESASTNQTSMYLCASSFYQTEAFFGQGTRLTVV.

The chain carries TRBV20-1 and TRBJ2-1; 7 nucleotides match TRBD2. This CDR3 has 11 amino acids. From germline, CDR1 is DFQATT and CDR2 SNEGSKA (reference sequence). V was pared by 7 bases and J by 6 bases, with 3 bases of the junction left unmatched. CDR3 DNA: TGCAGTGTCGGGGGGAGCAATGAGCAGTTCTTC. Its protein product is CSVGGSNEQFF.

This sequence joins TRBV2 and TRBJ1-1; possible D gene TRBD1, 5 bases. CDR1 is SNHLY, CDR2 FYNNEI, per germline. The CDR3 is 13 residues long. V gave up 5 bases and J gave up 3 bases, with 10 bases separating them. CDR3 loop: CASSLDTDTEAFF. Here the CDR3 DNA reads TGTGCCAGCAGTCTGGACACCGACACTGAAGCTTTCTTT.

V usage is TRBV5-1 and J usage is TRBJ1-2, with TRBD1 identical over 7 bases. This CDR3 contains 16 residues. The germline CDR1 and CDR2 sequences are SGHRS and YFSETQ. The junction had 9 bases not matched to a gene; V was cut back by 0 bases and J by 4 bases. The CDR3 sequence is CASSLEAGGQIYGYTF. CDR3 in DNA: TGCGCCAGCAGCTTGGAAGCAGGGGGGCAGATCTATGGCTACACCTTC.

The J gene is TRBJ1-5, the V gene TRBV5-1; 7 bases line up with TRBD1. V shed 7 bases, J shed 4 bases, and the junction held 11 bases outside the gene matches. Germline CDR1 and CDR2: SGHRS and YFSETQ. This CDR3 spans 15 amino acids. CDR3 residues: CASGPRDSTNQPQHF. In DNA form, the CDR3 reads TGCGCCAGCGGACCTAGGGACAGCACTAATCAGCCCCAGCATTTT.

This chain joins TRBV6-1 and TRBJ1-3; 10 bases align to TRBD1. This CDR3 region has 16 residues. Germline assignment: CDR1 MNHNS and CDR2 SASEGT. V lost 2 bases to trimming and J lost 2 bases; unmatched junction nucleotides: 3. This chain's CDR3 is CASSEIGTGAGNTIYF. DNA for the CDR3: TGTGCCAGCAGTGAAATCGGGACAGGGGCTGGAAACACCATATATTTT.

CDR3 loop: CASSLLRGNHTEAFF. The CDR3 DNA reads TGTGCCAGCAGCTTACTCCGGGGTAATCACACTGAAGCTTTCTTT. This chain connects TRBV7-9 to TRBJ1-1, with D uncertain. In germline, CDR1 is SEHNR, CDR2 FQNEAQ (reference sequence). The CDR3 consists of 15 residues. V was shortened by 2 bases and J by 3 bases, with 13 bases between the two germline ends.

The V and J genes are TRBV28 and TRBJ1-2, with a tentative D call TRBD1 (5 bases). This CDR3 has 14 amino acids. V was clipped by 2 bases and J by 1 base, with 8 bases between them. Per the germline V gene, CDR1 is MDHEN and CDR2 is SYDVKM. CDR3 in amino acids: CASSLRQLNYGYTF. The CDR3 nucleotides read TGTGCCAGCAGTTTACGACAGCTTAACTATGGCTACACCTTC.

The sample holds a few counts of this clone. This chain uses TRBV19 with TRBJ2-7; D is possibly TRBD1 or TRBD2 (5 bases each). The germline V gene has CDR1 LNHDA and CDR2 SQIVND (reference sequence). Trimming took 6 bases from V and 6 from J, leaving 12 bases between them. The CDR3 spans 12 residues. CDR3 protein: CASSRVGGEQYF. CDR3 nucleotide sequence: TGTGCCAGTAGCCGAGTTGGGGGCGAGCAGTACTTC.

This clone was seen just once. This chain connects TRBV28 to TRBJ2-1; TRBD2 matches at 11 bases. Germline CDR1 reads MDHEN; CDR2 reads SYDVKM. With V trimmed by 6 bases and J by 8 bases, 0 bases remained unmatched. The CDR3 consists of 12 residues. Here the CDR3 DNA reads TGTGCCAGCAGGACTAGCGGGGATGAGCAGTTCTTC. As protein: CASRTSGDEQFF.